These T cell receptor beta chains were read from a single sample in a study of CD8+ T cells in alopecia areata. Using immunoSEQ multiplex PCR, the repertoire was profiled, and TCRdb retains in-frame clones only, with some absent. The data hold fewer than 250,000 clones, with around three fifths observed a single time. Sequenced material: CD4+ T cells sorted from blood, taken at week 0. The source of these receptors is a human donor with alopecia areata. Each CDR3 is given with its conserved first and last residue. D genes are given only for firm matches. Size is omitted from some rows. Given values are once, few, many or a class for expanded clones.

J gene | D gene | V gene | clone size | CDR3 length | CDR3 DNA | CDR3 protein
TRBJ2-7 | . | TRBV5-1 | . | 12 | TGCGCCAGCAGCCGAGACGGGAACGAGCAGTACTTC | CASSRDGNEQYF
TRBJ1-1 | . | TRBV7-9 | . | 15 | TGTGCCAGCAGCTTACTACAGGGTAGTCTCACTGAAGCTTTCTTT | CASSLLQGSLTEAFF
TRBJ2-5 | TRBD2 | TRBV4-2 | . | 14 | TGTGCCAGCAGCCAGGCGGGGGGCGGGGAGACCCAGTACTTC | CASSQAGGGETQYF
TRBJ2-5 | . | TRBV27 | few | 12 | TGTGCCAGCAGTACACGACAAGAGACCCAGTACTTC | CASSTRQETQYF
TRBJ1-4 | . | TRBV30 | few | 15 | TGTGCCTGGAGTGTACGGGGTCGGCTCGGAGAAAAACTGTTTTTT | CAWSVRGRLGEKLFF
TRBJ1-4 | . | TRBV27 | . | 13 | TGTGCCAGCAGTTTAAAATTGGATGAAAAACTGTTTTTT | CASSLKLDEKLFF
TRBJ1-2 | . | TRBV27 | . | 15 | TGTGCCAGTACCTCCCCAGGAGCTCCTAACTATGGCTACACCTTC | CASTSPGAPNYGYTF
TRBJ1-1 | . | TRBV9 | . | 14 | TGTGCCAGCAGCGTAGGCCGCTTGAACACTGAAGCTTTCTTT | CASSVGRLNTEAFF
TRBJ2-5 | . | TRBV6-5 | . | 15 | TGTGCCAGCAGCCGACGAACCGGGATCCAAGAGACCCAGTACTTC | CASSRRTGIQETQYF
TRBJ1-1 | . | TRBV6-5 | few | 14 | TGTGCCGCAACAACCCGGCAGGGGAACACTGAAGCTTTCTTT | CAATTRQGNTEAFF
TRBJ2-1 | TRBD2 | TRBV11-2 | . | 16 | TGTGCCAGCAGCCCAGGGACTAGCGGGAGGTTAGATGAGCAGTTCTTC | CASSPGTSGRLDEQFF
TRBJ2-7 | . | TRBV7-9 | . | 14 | TGTGCCAGCAGCTTAGAAGGCAGGCACTACGAGCAGTACTTC | CASSLEGRHYEQYF
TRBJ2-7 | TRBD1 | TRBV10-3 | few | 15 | TGTGCCATCAGTACCCGGGACAGGGGAACCTACGAGCAGTACTTC | CAISTRDRGTYEQYF
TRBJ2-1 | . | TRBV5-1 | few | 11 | TGCGCCAGCAGCGACTACAATGAGCAGTTCTTC | CASSDYNEQFF
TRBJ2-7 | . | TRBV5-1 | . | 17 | TGCGCCAGCAGCTTGGCCGGCCAGGGCAGGGGCTCCTACGAGCAGTACTTC | CASSLAGQGRGSYEQYF
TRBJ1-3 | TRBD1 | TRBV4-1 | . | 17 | TGCGCCAGCAGCGTCCGGGACAGGGTAGAAGCTGGAAACACCATATATTTT | CASSVRDRVEAGNTIYF
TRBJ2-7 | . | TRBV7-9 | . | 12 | TGTGCCAGCAGCTTTGTTGGCTACGAGCAGTACTTC | CASSFVGYEQYF
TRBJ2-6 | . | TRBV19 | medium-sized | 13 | TGTGCCAGTTTAGTGGCTGGGGCCAACGTCCTGACTTTC | CASLVAGANVLTF
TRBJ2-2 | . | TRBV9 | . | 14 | TGTGCCAGCAGCGCAGGACAGTTCCCCGGGGAGCTGTTTTTT | CASSAGQFPGELFF
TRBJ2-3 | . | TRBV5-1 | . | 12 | TGCGCCAGCAGCTCCCCGGGGGATACGCAGTATTTT | CASSSPGDTQYF
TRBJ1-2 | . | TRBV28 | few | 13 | TGTGCCAGCAGTCCCCGGACACCACGGGGCTACACCTTC | CASSPRTPRGYTF
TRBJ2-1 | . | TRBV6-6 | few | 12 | TGTGCCAGCAAGGTCCAGGCCGATGAGCAGTTCTTC | CASKVQADEQFF
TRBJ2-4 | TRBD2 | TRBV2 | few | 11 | TGTGCCAGCTTGACTAGCGGGATCGAGTACTTC | CASLTSGIEYF
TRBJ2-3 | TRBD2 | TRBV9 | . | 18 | TGTGCCAGCAGCGTAGCAGCGGGGGAACTGGGATACACAGATACGCAGTATTTT | CASSVAAGELGYTDTQYF
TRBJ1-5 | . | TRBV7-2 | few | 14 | TGTGCCAGCAGCAAGACAGGAGGTAATCAGCCCCAGCATTTT | CASSKTGGNQPQHF
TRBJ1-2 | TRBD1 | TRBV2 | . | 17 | TGTGCCAGCCGGTATTATGAGTCTGCACAGGGGGCGCGCGGCTACACCTTC | CASRYYESAQGARGYTF
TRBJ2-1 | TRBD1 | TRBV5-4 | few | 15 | TGTGCCAGCAGCTTCGGACAGGGGTCCTACAATGAGCAGTTCTTC | CASSFGQGSYNEQFF
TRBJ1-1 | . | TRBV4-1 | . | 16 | TGCGCCAGCAGCCTAACCCTGGGGCAGGTGAACACTGAAGCTTTCTTT | CASSLTLGQVNTEAFF
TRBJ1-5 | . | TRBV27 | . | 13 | TGTGCCAGCAGTATACAGGGACGCCAGCCCCAGCATTTT | CASSIQGRQPQHF
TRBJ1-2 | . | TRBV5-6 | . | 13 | TGTGCCAGCAGCTTGGCGGGACTCTATGGCTACACCTTC | CASSLAGLYGYTF
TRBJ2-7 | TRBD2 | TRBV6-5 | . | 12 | TGTGCCAGCCCTCGGGGGGACTACGAGCAGTACTTC | CASPRGDYEQYF
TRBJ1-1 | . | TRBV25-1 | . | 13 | TGTGCCAGCAGTGAGGGGGGGAACACTGAAGCTTTCTTT | CASSEGGNTEAFF
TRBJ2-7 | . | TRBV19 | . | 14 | TGTGCCAGTAAGCAGAACCTCAACTCCTACGAGCAGTACTTC | CASKQNLNSYEQYF
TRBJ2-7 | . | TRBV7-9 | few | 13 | TGTGCCAGCAGCTCCTCAACAGGCTACGAGCAGTACTTC | CASSSSTGYEQYF
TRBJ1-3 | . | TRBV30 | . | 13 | TGTGCCTCCAGGGAGGTGGCGGGAAACACCATATATTTT | CASREVAGNTIYF
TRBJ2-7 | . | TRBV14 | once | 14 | TGTGCCAGCAGCCAAGATAGCAGGGTGGATGAGCAGTACTTC | CASSQDSRVDEQYF
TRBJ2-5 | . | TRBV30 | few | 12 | TGTGCCTGGAACCCAGGGAAAGAGACCCAGTACTTC | CAWNPGKETQYF
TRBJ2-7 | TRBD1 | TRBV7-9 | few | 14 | TGTGCCAGCAGCCCTTTGACAGGGGCCTACGAGCAGTACTTC | CASSPLTGAYEQYF
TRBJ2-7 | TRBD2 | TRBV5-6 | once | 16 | TGTGCCAGCAGCACCACGGGACTAGCGGGAGCCTACGAGCAGTACTTC | CASSTTGLAGAYEQYF
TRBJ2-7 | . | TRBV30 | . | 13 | TGTGCCTGGTATTCAGGGGTCCGCTACGAGCAGTACTTC | CAWYSGVRYEQYF
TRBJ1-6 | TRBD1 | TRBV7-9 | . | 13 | TGTGCCAGCAGCTTTGACAGGGTTTCACCCCTCCACTTT | CASSFDRVSPLHF
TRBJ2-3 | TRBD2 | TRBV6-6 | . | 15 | TGTGCCAGCAGTTATCAGACTAGCGGGGCAGATACGCAGTATTTT | CASSYQTSGADTQYF
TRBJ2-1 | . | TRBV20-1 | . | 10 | TGCAGTGCCCCCGGCAATGAGCAGTTCTTC | CSAPGNEQFF
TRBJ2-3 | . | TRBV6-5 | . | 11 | TGTGCCAGCAGTATAAGGGATACGCAGTATTTT | CASSIRDTQYF
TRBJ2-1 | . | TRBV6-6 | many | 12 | TGTGCCAGCAGTTATGCCCAGGACCAGCAGTTCTTC | CASSYAQDQQFF
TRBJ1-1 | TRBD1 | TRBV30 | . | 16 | TGTGCCTGGATTCCTAGGGGGACAGGAAGGAACACTGAAGCTTTCTTT | CAWIPRGTGRNTEAFF
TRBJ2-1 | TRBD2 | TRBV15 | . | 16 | TGTGCCACCAGCAGAGCCCGACTAGCGGGAGTAGATGAGCAGTTCTTC | CATSRARLAGVDEQFF
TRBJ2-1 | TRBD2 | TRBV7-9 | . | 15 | TGTGCCAGCAGCCGACTAGCGGGAACGTACAATGAGCAGTTCTTC | CASSRLAGTYNEQFF
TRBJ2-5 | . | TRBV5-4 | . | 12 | TGTGCCAGCAGCCCGGCCGGGGAGACCCAGTACTTC | CASSPAGETQYF
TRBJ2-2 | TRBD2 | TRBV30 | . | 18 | TGTGCCTGCCACCGGCGGGGAGGGACTAACTCGAACACCGGGGAGCTGTTTTTT | CACHRRGGTNSNTGELFF
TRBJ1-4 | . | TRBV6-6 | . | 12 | TGTGCCAGCAGTTTACCGGAAGAAAAACTGTTTTTT | CASSLPEEKLFF
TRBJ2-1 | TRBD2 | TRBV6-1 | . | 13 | TGTGCCCGCCAGCGGGAGGGGAGGGCTGAGCAGTTCTTC | CARQREGRAEQFF
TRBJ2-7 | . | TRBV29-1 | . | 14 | TGCAGCGTTGAAGATCCAGGTCCCACCTACGAGCAGTACTTC | CSVEDPGPTYEQYF